This entry features one T cell receptor beta chain sequence. Sequencing relied on a cDNA template that was reverse transcribed from extracted RNA. Assay: immunoSEQ multiplex PCR; the TCRdb copy retains only in-frame clones and omits some. The top ten hold 10% to 12% of the sample, which has some 170,000 clones, less than 75% seen once. V lost 0 bases to trimming and J lost 2 bases, with 10 bases between them. The CDR3 covers 15 residues. Germline assignment: CDR1 LNHNV and CDR2 YYDKDF (reference sequence). The record originates from a study of CD8+ T cells in alopecia areata. This clonotype was sampled from a human donor with alopecia areata. Sequencing used CD8+ T cells sorted from blood, obtained at week 0. J is TRBJ2-5 and V is TRBV15, with D possibly being TRBD2 (6 bases). The CDR3 coding sequence is TGTGCCACCAGCAGAGAATTTGCGGGGCAAGAGACCCAGTACTTC. Encoded protein: CATSREFAGQETQYF.